Each of the 5 T cell receptor beta chains below was sequenced from the same sample in a study of cytomegalovirus exposure and HLA in healthy donors. Measured with immunoSEQ multiplex PCR; TCRdb has only the in-frame clones, and not every one. The sample yields approximately 200,000 clones, around nine tenths seen once. The sequencing sample was made of PBMCs. The source is a woman under 30 in good health and CMV-seronegative.

V usage is TRBV2 and J usage is TRBJ2-4; 10 bases map to TRBD1. Trimming cost V 6 bases and J 6 bases; bases outside gene matches: 8. CDR1 is SNHLY, CDR2 FYNNEI, per germline. This CDR3 is 15 amino acids long. CDR3 sequence: CASSRDRGRVNIQYF. The DNA for the CDR3 is TGTGCCAGCAGCAGGGACAGGGGACGGGTAAACATTCAGTACTTC.

The genes are TRBV28 and TRBJ2-3, with 10 positions matching TRBD2. J lost 8 bases, V lost 5 bases, and 10 bases had no gene match. CDR1 and CDR2 from the germline V gene are MDHEN and SYDVKM. This CDR3 spans 15 amino acids. The DNA for the CDR3 is TGTGCCAGCAGTCCGATCGGACTAGCGGTTGGTACGCAGTATTTT. It specifies CASSPIGLAVGTQYF.

The chain links TRBV29-1 to TRBJ1-2, with unresolved D. This CDR3 is built from 11 residues. V was cut by 4 bases and J by 8 bases, with 11 bases left in between. Germline loops: CDR1 SQVTM, CDR2 ANQGSEA. This CDR3 is CSVGPGLGYTF. CDR3 nucleotide sequence: TGCAGCGTTGGTCCCGGGTTGGGCTACACCTTC.

This chain links TRBV21-1 with TRBJ2-3; the D call TRBD1 from the table was never checked on the DNA. TRBV21-1 is flagged as a pseudogene. The CDR3 contains 15 residues. CDR3 loop: CASSKEDRGADTQYF. The CDR3 region has the DNA TGTGCCAGCAGCAAAGAGGACAGGGGCGCAGATACGCAGTATTTT.

The gene calls are TRBV10-3 and TRBJ1-2; TRBD1 matches 9 bases. With V trimmed by 5 bases and J by 7 bases, 5 bases remained unmatched. Germline CDR1 is ENHRY and CDR2 is SYGVKD. The CDR3 runs to 13 residues. The DNA of the CDR3 is TGTGCCATCAGTCAGACGGACAGGGGTGGCTACACCTTC. It specifies CAISQTDRGGYTF.